This T cell receptor beta chain was found in a study of shared T cell receptors in the human thymus. This table comes from immunoSEQ multiplex PCR, and its TCRdb copy is limited to in-frame clones, with some not included. The sample includes hundreds of thousands of clones, more than 85% of them seen just once. The CDR3 covers 13 residues. The germline V gene encodes CDR1 MNHEY and CDR2 SMNVEV (reference sequence). V shed 4 bases, J shed 8 bases, and the junction held 5 bases outside the gene matches. This TCR derives from a human donor. Sequenced: thymocytes. The genes are TRBV27 and TRBJ2-1, with 7 bases aligning to TRBD2. The CDR3, as DNA: TGTGCCAGCAGTTCGGCAGGGAGGGATGAGCAGTTCTTC. This sequence encodes CASSSAGRDEQFF.